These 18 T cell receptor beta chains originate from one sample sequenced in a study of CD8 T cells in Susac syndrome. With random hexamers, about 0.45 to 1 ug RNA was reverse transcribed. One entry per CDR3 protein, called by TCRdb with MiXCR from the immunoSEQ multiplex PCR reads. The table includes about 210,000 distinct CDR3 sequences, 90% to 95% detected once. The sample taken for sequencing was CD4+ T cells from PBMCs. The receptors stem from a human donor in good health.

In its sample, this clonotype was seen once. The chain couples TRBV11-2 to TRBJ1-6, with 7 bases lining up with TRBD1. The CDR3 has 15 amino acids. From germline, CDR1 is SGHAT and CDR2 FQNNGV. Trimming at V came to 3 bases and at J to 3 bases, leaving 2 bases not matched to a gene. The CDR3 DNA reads TGTGCCAGCAGCTTTTACAGGGGCTATAATTCACCCCTCCACTTT. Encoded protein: CASSFYRGYNSPLHF.

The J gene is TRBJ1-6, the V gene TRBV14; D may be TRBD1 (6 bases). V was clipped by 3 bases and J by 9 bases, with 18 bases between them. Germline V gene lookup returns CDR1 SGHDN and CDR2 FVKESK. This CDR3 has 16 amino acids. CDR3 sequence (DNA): TGTGCCAGCAGCCACCCACAGGGACCTTTCGGTTCACCCCTCCACTTT. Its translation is CASSHPQGPFGSPLHF. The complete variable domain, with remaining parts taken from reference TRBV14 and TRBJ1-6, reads EAGVTQFPSHSVIEKGQTVTLRCDPISGHDNLYWYRRVMGKEIKFLLHFVKESKQDESGMPNNRFLAERTGGTYSTLKVQPAELEDSGVYFCASSHPQGPFGSPLHFGNGTRLTVT.

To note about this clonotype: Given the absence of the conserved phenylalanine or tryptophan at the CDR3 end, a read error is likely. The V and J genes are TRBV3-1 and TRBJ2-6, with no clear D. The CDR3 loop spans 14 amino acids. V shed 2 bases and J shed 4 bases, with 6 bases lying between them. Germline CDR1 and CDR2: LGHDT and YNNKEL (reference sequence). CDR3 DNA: TGTGCCAGCAGCCAAATGATGGGGGCCAACGTCCTGACTGTC. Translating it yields CASSQMMGANVLTV.

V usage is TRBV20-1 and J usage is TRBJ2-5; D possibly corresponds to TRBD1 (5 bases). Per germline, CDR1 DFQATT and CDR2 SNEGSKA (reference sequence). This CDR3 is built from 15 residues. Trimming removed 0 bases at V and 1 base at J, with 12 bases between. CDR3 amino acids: CSARDQGSPQETQYF. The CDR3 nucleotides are TGCAGTGCTAGAGATCAGGGTTCCCCCCAAGAGACCCAGTACTTC.

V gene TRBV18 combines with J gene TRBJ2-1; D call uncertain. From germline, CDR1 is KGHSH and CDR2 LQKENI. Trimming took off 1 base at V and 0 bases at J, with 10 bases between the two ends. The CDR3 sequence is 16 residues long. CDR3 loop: CASSPLAQSSYNEQFF. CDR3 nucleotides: TGTGCCAGCTCACCACTTGCCCAGAGCTCCTACAATGAGCAGTTCTTC.

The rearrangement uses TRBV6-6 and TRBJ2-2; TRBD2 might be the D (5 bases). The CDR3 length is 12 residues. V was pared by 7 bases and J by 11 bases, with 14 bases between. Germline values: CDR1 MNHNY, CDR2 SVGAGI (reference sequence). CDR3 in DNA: TGTGCCAGCACGGACTGGATCGGAGAGCTGTTTTTT. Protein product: CASTDWIGELFF.

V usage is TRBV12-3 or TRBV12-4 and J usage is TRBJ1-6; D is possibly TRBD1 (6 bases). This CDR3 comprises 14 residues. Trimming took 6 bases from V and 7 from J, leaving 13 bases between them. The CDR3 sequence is CASSRAGGNSPLHF. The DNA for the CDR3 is TGTGCCAGCAGCCGGGCGGGGGGCAATTCACCCCTCCACTTT.

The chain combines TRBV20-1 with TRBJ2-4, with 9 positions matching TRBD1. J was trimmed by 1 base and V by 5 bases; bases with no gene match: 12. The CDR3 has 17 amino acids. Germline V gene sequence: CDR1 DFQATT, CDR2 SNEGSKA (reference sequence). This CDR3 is CSASPDRGILAKNIQYF. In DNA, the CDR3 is TGCAGTGCTTCCCCGGACAGGGGTATTTTGGCCAAAAACATTCAGTACTTC.

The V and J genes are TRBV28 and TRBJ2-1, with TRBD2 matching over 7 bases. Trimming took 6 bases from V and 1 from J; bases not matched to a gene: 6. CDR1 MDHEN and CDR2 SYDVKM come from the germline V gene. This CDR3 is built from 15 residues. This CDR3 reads CASRPDGGSYNEQFF. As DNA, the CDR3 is TGTGCCAGCAGGCCTGACGGGGGGTCCTACAATGAGCAGTTCTTC.

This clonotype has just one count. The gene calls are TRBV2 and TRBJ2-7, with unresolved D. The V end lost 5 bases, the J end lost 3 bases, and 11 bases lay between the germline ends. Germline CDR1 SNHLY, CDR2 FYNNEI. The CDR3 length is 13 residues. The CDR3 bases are TGTGCCAGCAGTTTCGAAGGACGCTACGAGCAGTACTTC. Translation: CASSFEGRYEQYF.

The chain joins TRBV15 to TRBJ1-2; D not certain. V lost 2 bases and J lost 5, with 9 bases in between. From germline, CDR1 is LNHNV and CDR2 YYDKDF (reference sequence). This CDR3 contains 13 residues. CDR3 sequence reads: CATSRRTPYGYTF. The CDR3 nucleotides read TGTGCCACCAGCAGACGCACACCGTATGGCTACACCTTC.

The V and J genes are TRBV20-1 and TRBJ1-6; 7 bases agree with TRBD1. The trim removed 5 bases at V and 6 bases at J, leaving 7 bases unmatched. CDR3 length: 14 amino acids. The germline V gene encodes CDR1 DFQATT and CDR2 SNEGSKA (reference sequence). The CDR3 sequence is CSARGQLSNSPLHF. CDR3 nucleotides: TGCAGTGCTCGGGGACAGCTTTCTAATTCACCCCTCCACTTT.

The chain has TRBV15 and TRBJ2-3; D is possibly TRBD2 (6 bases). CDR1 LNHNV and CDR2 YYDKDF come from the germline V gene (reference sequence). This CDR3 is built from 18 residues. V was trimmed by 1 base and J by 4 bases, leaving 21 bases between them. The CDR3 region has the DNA TGTGCCACCAGCAGAGTGGCCGGCGGGGTAAGTCCCGCAGATACGCAGTATTTT. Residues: CATSRVAGGVSPADTQYF.

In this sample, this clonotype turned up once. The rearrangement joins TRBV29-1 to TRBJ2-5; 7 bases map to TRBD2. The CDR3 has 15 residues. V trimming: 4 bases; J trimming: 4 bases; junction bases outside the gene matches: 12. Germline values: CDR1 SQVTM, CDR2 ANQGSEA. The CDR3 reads CSVVMSGGLGETQYF. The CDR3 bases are TGCAGCGTTGTTATGTCGGGAGGATTGGGAGAGACCCAGTACTTC.

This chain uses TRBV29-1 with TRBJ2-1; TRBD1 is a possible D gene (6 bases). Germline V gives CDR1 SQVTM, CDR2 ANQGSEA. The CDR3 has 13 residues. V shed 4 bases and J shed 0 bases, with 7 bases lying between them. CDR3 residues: CSVGGRSYNEQFF. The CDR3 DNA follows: TGCAGCGTTGGGGGGCGCTCCTACAATGAGCAGTTCTTC.

The CDR3: CASSRDNQPQHF. Written as DNA, the CDR3 is TGTGCCAGCTCACGAGACAATCAGCCCCAGCATTTT. The chain uses TRBV18 and TRBJ1-5; no clear D gene. This CDR3 region has 12 residues. Germline CDR1 KGHSH, CDR2 LQKENI. The V end lost 4 bases, the J end lost 3 bases, and 4 bases lay between the germline ends. Using reference TRBV18 and TRBJ1-5 for the parts outside the CDR3, the full variable domain is NAGVMQNPRHLVRRRGQEARLRCSPMKGHSHVYWYRQLPEEGLKFMVYLQKENIIDESGMPKERFSAEFPKEGPSILRIQQVVRGDSAAYFCASSRDNQPQHFGDGTRLSIL.

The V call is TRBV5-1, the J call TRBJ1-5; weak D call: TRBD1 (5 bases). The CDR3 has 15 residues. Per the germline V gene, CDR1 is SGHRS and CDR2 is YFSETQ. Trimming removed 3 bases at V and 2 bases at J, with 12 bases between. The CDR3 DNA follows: TGCGCCAGCAGCTCAGCGGGGGATGGCAATCAGCCCCAGCATTTT. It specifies CASSSAGDGNQPQHF.

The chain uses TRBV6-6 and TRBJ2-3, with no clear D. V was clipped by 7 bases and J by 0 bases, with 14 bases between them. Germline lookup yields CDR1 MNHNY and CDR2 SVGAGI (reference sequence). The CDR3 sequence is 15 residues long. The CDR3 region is CASTVVYSSTDTQYF. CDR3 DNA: TGTGCCAGCACAGTGGTTTATTCTAGCACAGATACGCAGTATTTT.